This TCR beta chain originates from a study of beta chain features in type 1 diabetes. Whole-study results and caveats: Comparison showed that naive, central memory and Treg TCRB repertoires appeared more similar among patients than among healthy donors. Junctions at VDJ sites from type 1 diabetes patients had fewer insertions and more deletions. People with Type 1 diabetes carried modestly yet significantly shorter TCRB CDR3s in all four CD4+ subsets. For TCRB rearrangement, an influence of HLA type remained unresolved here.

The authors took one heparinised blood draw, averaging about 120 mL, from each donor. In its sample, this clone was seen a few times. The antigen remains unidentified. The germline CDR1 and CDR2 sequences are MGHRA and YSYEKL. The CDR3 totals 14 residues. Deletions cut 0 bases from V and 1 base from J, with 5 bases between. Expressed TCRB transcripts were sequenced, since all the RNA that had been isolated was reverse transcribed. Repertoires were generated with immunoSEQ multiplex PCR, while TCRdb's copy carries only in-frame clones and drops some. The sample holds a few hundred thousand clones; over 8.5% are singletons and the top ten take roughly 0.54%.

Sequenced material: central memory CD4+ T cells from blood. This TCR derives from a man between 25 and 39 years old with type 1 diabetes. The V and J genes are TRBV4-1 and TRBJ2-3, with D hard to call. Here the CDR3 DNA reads TGCGCCAGCAGCCAAGATGAGGGCACAGATACGCAGTATTTT. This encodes CASSQDEGTDTQYF.